Shown below are 8 T cell receptor beta chains from a single sample sequenced in a study of cytomegalovirus exposure and HLA in healthy donors. It was with 60 Vbeta and 13 Jbeta primers that the PCR ran. Method: immunoSEQ multiplex PCR; TCRdb's copy keeps in-frame clones and lacks some. The repertoire holds 120,000 or so clones, with 75% to 85% as singletons. Sequencing used PBMCs. The origin of the receptors is a male donor in good health and CMV-seropositive.

CDR3 nucleotides: TGTGCCATCAGCCTCACAGGTATGAACACTGAAGCTTTCTTT. This sequence encodes CAISLTGMNTEAFF. The chain links TRBV10-3 to TRBJ1-1, with D perhaps TRBD1 (5 bases). CDR3 length: 14 residues. Per the germline V gene, CDR1 is ENHRY and CDR2 is SYGVKD. The germline V and J ends were trimmed by 6 bases and 0 bases, with 11 bases remaining between them.

This chain links TRBV19 with TRBJ1-2; 8 nucleotides line up with TRBD1. Per germline, CDR1 LNHDA and CDR2 SQIVND (reference sequence). With 6 bases clipped from V and 1 base from J, the junction kept 7 bases outside the gene matches. The CDR3 runs to 15 residues. The CDR3 sequence is CASRSRTGNNYGYTF. The CDR3 nucleotides are TGTGCCAGTAGAAGCAGGACAGGGAATAACTATGGCTACACCTTC.

The V call is TRBV5-1, the J call TRBJ2-5; 12 bases agree with TRBD1. V lost 0 bases and J lost 7; bases outside the gene matches: 7. Per germline, CDR1 SGHRS and CDR2 YFSETQ. CDR3 length equals 16 residues. Here the CDR3 DNA reads TGCGCCAGCAGCTTGGCGTCTGGGACAGGGGGCCGGACCCAGTACTTC. Residues: CASSLASGTGGRTQYF. The entire variable domain, with the rest obtained from reference TRBV5-1 and TRBJ2-5, is as follows: KAGVTQTPRYLIKTRGQQVTLSCSPISGHRSVSWYQQTPGQGLQFLFEYFSETQRNKGNFPGRFSGRQFSNSRSEMNVSTLELGDSALYLCASSLASGTGGRTQYFGPGTRLLVL.

This clone appeared a few times. The chain couples TRBV7-2 to TRBJ2-7; D ambiguous. CDR1 and CDR2 (germline): SGHTA, FQGNSA. CDR3 length: 12 residues. V was cut by 6 bases and J by 6 bases, with 12 bases left in between. CDR3 in DNA: TGTGCCAGCAGACCAGAGGCCGGCGAGCAGTACTTC. This translates into CASRPEAGEQYF.

The chain is built from TRBV13 and TRBJ1-1; 7 bases map to TRBD1. The CDR3 is 15 residues long. Germline V CDR1 and CDR2: PRHDT, FYEKMQ (reference sequence). V dropped 6 bases and J dropped 1; count of bases not matched to a gene: 8. CDR3 amino acids: CASRETGRGNTEAFF. The CDR3 DNA follows: TGTGCCAGCAGGGAGACAGGGCGGGGGAACACTGAAGCTTTCTTT.

This sequence joins TRBV13 and TRBJ2-3, with D possibly being TRBD1 (6 bases). V was pared by 5 bases and J by 2 bases, with 14 bases between. Germline CDR1 reads PRHDT; CDR2 reads FYEKMQ (reference sequence). The CDR3 loop spans 15 amino acids. The CDR3 nucleotides read TGTGCCAGCAGCCCCCGGACAGAGATCACAGATACGCAGTATTTT. As protein: CASSPRTEITDTQYF.

The rearrangement links TRBV7-8 to TRBJ1-5; no clear D. The V gene's germline CDR1 is SGHVS and CDR2 FQNEAQ. This CDR3 is 14 amino acids long. Trimming left V 1 base short and J 1 base short, with 5 bases between. The CDR3 loop reads CASSLDGSNQPQHF. The CDR3 nucleotides are TGTGCCAGCAGCTTAGACGGGAGCAATCAGCCCCAGCATTTT.

The chain employs TRBV13 and TRBJ2-7, with 10 bases fitting TRBD1. Germline V lookup: CDR1 PRHDT, CDR2 FYEKMQ (reference sequence). The V and J ends lost 4 bases and 4 bases, in that order; junction bases with no gene match: 10. This CDR3 is 16 amino acids long. DNA of the CDR3: TGTGCCAGCAGCTCGAGCGGGACAGGGGATATATACGAGCAGTACTTC. Translated, it gives CASSSSGTGDIYEQYF.